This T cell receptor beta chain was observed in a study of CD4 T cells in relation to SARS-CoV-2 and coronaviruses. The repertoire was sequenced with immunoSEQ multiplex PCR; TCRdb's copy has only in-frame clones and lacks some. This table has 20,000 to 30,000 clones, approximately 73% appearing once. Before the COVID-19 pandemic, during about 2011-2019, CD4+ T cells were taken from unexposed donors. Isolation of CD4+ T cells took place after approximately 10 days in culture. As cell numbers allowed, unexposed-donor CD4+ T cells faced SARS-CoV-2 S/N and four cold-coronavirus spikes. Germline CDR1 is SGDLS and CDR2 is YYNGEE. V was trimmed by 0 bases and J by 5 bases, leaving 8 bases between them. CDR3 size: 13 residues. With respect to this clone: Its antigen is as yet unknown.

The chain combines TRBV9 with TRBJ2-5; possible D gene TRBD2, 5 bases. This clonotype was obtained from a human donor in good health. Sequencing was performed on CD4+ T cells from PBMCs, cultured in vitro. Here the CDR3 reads CASSVGTEETQYF. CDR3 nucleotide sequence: TGTGCCAGCAGCGTAGGGACTGAGGAGACCCAGTACTTC. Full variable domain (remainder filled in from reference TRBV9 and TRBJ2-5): DSGVTQTPKHLITATGQRVTLRCSPRSGDLSVYWYQQSLDQGLQFLIQYYNGEERAKGNILERFSAQQFPDLHSELNLSSLELGDSALYFCASSVGTEETQYFGPGTRLLVL.